Following are 5 T cell receptor beta chains from one sample sequenced in a study of T-cell memory formation after mild COVID-19. TCRdb re-called the 5' RACE reads through MiXCR, storing one row per CDR3 protein. The top ten clones hold over 20% of a sample with around 310,000 distinct CDR3 sequences, roughly an eighth of them seen once. The sequencing sample was made of PBMCs or a T cell subset sorted from them (not recorded which). These receptors were taken from a man between 18 and 35 years old who had mild COVID-19 (a few samples of this study predate the infection). Cell type and time point are not known.

This clonotype was seen more than once but under ten times. This chain links TRBV18 with TRBJ2-2; 8 bases are a match to TRBD2. Germline values: CDR1 KGHSH, CDR2 LQKENI. Germline trimming cut 3 bases from V and 5 bases from J; bases unmatched to any gene: 8. There are 16 residues in the CDR3. This CDR3 reads CASSPPGGRRTGELFF. CDR3 nucleotides: TGTGCCAGCTCACCGCCGGGGGGGCGCCGGACCGGGGAGCTGTTTTTT.

This clonotype was seen a handful of times. The genes are TRBV7-2 and TRBJ1-1; D gene unclear. V lost 3 bases and J 0 bases, leaving 11 bases between the germline ends. Germline CDR1 SGHTA, CDR2 FQGNSA. The CDR3 loop spans 15 amino acids. CDR3 loop: CASSFNGIMNTEAFF. CDR3 sequence (DNA): TGTGCCAGCAGCTTTAACGGGATTATGAACACTGAAGCTTTCTTT.

This clonotype came up a few times. This sequence joins TRBV7-8 and TRBJ1-2; D uncertain. V lost 5 bases and J 4 bases, leaving 17 bases between the germline ends. Germline loops: CDR1 SGHVS, CDR2 FQNEAQ. This CDR3 has 15 amino acids. The CDR3 loop is CASSRAGRQGYGYTF. The CDR3 DNA sequence: TGTGCCAGCAGCCGAGCGGGCCGACAAGGCTATGGCTACACCTTC.

Only a few counts were recorded for this clonotype. The genes are TRBV12-3 or TRBV12-4 and TRBJ1-1; D remains unclear. This CDR3 contains 11 residues. V was trimmed by 3 bases and J by 7 bases, leaving 6 bases between them. CDR3 in amino acids: CASSFGLEAFF. As DNA, the CDR3 is TGTGCCAGCAGTTTTGGGCTTGAAGCTTTCTTT.

In this sample, this clonotype turned up many times. This chain links TRBV7-2 with TRBJ2-5, with D possibly TRBD2 on 5 matching bases. CDR1 SGHTA and CDR2 FQGNSA come from the germline V gene. V was cut by 5 bases and J by 5 bases, with 21 bases left in between. CDR3 length: 16 amino acids. CDR3 amino acids: CASSHRQPTGGETQYF. The CDR3 DNA is TGTGCCAGCAGCCACCGCCAACCGACCGGCGGGGAGACCCAGTACTTC.